The clone carrying this T cell receptor (beta chain) appeared once. V shed 2 bases and J shed 4 bases, with 14 bases lying between them. The V gene's germline CDR1 is KGHSH and CDR2 LQKENI. This CDR3 region has 15 residues. The sample belongs to a study of control samples from healthy donors and cancer patients. Data came from immunoSEQ multiplex PCR; TCRdb stores just in-frame clones and leaves some out. This table holds 120,000 or so clones, approximately 87% found once. This sequence joins TRBV18 and TRBJ1-2; D might be TRBD1 (5 bases). Sequencing was performed on blood. The clonotype was recovered from a man in his sixties in good health. The DNA for the CDR3 is TGTGCCAGCTCACCAGACCAGGGCTTTGGCTATGGCTACACCTTC. Translated: CASSPDQGFGYGYTF.